The 30 T cell receptor beta chains listed next were all sequenced from one sample in a study of cytomegalovirus exposure and HLA in healthy donors (dated by TCRdb to the late 2010s). Preparation of the library involved the immunoSEQ multiplex PCR assay. The multiplex PCR relied on a mix of 60 forward primers for TCR Vbeta segments and 13 reverse primers for TCR Jbeta segments. Imported from immuneACCESS, the table was reduced by TCRdb to in-frame sequences with V and J called. These copies leave out some clones; in studies compared against another copy, an unresolved V gene accounts for under half, and the cause of the remainder is not known. This sample's listing comprises 150,000 to 200,000 clones. The top ten constitute around 0.8% of the sample. The sequenced material came from PBMCs. All receptors derive from a woman between 18 and 30 years old in good health and CMV-seropositive.

The rearrangement links TRBV11-3 to TRBJ2-1; the match to TRBD2 covers 9 bases. Germline V gives CDR1 SGHNT, CDR2 YENEEA. This CDR3 is 15 amino acids long. Unmatched junction bases numbered 5, after V lost 3 bases and J lost 5 bases. CDR3 in amino acids: CASSFSGGSNNEQFF. CDR3 DNA sequence: TGTGCCAGCAGCTTCAGCGGGGGGTCCAACAATGAGCAGTTCTTC.

The rearrangement joins TRBV11-3 to TRBJ2-1; 10 bases agree with TRBD2. After removal of 5 bases from V and 4 bases from J, the junction contained 20 bases not matched to a gene. This CDR3 region has 20 residues. Germline loops: CDR1 SGHNT, CDR2 YENEEA. Here the CDR3 reads CASSRPGDSGGILTYNEQFF. CDR3 sequence (DNA): TGTGCCAGCAGCCGACCCGGGGATAGCGGGGGGATACTGACTTACAATGAGCAGTTCTTC.

The chain uses TRBV30 and TRBJ2-7; tentative D call: TRBD2 (6 bases). V lost 4 bases and J lost 3, with 16 bases in between. CDR1 and CDR2 (germline): GTSNPN, SVGIG (reference sequence). The CDR3 contains 14 residues. The CDR3 protein is CAWNPGLVNYEQYF. In DNA form, the CDR3 reads TGTGCCTGGAATCCGGGACTGGTGAACTACGAGCAGTACTTC. Full variable domain (outside the CDR3, taken from reference TRBV30 and TRBJ2-7): SQTIHQWPATLVQPVGSPLSLECTVEGTSNPNLYWYRQAAGRGLQLLFYSVGIGQISSEVPQNLSASRPQDRQFILSSKKLLLSDSGFYLCAWNPGLVNYEQYFGPGTRLTVT.

The V gene is TRBV5-1, the J gene TRBJ2-7, with TRBD2 matching 10 bases. The CDR3 has 14 amino acids. Trimming removed 8 bases from V and 4 bases from J; junction bases left unmatched: 9. The germline V gene encodes CDR1 SGHRS and CDR2 YFSETQ. CDR3 sequence: CASGSGGTRYEQYF. CDR3 sequence (DNA): TGCGCCAGTGGTAGCGGGGGGACTCGGTACGAGCAGTACTTC.

The chain employs TRBV14 and TRBJ1-6, with unresolved D. The CDR3 loop spans 13 amino acids. Germline V lookup: CDR1 SGHDN, CDR2 FVKESK. Trimming removed 5 bases at V and 4 bases at J, with 6 bases between. The CDR3 reads CASSSQYNSPLHF. CDR3 DNA sequence: TGTGCCAGCAGCTCCCAGTATAATTCACCCCTCCACTTT.

The V gene is TRBV7-9, the J gene TRBJ2-3; D remains ambiguous. Germline CDR1 reads SEHNR; CDR2 reads FQNEAQ (reference sequence). This CDR3 is 12 amino acids long. Trimming pared 4 bases from V and 2 bases from J, leaving 4 bases between. As DNA, the CDR3 is TGTGCCAGCAGCTCTAACACAGATACGCAGTATTTT. Encoded protein: CASSSNTDTQYF.

The chain employs TRBV12-5 and TRBJ1-1; 7 nucleotides align to TRBD1. The CDR3 is made up of 15 amino acids. Germline V lookup: CDR1 LGHNT, CDR2 FRNRAP. V lost 0 bases, J lost 6 bases, and 7 bases stayed unmatched. The DNA of the CDR3 is TGTGCTAGTGGTTTGGTAGTCGGGACAGTAGCTGAAGCTTTCTTT. The encoded protein is CASGLVVGTVAEAFF.

The V and J genes are TRBV7-9 and TRBJ1-2, with D perhaps matching TRBD1 (5 bases). The germline V gene has CDR1 SEHNR and CDR2 FQNEAQ (reference sequence). Trimming shortened V by 0 bases and J by 7 bases, and 18 bases separated the two germline ends. The CDR3 is 16 residues long. Here the CDR3 reads CASSLAMGRGASGYTF. The CDR3 bases are TGTGCCAGCAGCTTAGCGATGGGGAGGGGCGCCTCTGGCTACACCTTC.

This chain uses TRBV5-1 with TRBJ2-1, with 9 positions matching TRBD1. Germline lookup yields CDR1 SGHRS and CDR2 YFSETQ. V shed 0 bases and J 6 bases; nucleotides not matched to a gene: 4. The CDR3 is made up of 15 amino acids. Written as DNA, the CDR3 is TGCGCCAGCAGCTTGGTACTACAGGGGGCCAATGAGCAGTTCTTC. Its protein is CASSLVLQGANEQFF.

This chain uses TRBV30 with TRBJ2-6, with TRBD1 identical over 8 bases. Germline CDR1 GTSNPN, CDR2 SVGIG (reference sequence). V shed 4 bases and J 0 bases; nucleotides not matched to a gene: 14. The CDR3 runs to 19 residues. CDR3 protein: CAWTQSPGGLLSGANVLTF. CDR3 coding DNA: TGTGCCTGGACCCAGTCCCCAGGGGGCTTGCTCTCTGGGGCCAACGTCCTGACTTTC.

The gene calls are TRBV30 and TRBJ1-2, with D perhaps TRBD1 (6 bases). Trimming left V 3 bases short and J 4 bases short, with 18 bases between. This CDR3 spans 15 amino acids. CDR1 is GTSNPN and CDR2 is SVGIG in the germline V gene (reference sequence). The CDR3 nucleotides read TGTGCCTGGAGCGCCTTAGGGGGAAGTGGCTATGGCTACACCTTC. It codes for CAWSALGGSGYGYTF. The full variable domain, in which reference TRBV30 and TRBJ1-2 provide the parts outside the CDR3, is SQTIHQWPATLVQPVGSPLSLECTVEGTSNPNLYWYRQAAGRGLQLLFYSVGIGQISSEVPQNLSASRPQDRQFILSSKKLLLSDSGFYLCAWSALGGSGYGYTFGSGTRLTVV.

The chain combines TRBV5-1 with TRBJ2-3, with a tentative D call TRBD1 (5 bases). The length of the CDR3 is 14 residues. Per the germline V gene, CDR1 is SGHRS and CDR2 is YFSETQ. The germline V and J ends were trimmed by 5 bases and 0 bases, with 10 bases remaining between them. CDR3 sequence: CASSKDISTDTQYF. CDR3 nucleotides: TGCGCCAGCAGTAAGGACATCAGCACAGATACGCAGTATTTT.

The chain joins TRBV18 to TRBJ1-1; a possible D gene is TRBD1 (5 bases). Trimming pared 3 bases from V and 2 bases from J, leaving 16 bases between. Germline assignment: CDR1 KGHSH and CDR2 LQKENI. The CDR3 totals 16 residues. The chain's CDR3 is CASSPLGGDLNTEAFF. CDR3 coding DNA: TGTGCCAGCTCACCCCTCGGGGGGGACCTCAACACTGAAGCTTTCTTT. Looking up the rest from reference TRBV18 and TRBJ1-1 gives the full variable domain: NAGVMQNPRHLVRRRGQEARLRCSPMKGHSHVYWYRQLPEEGLKFMVYLQKENIIDESGMPKERFSAEFPKEGPSILRIQQVVRGDSAAYFCASSPLGGDLNTEAFFGQGTRLTVV.

This sequence joins TRBV29-1 and TRBJ2-1; TRBD1 aligns across 8 bases. The trim removed 0 bases at V and 0 bases at J, leaving 1 base unmatched. Germline V gene sequence: CDR1 SQVTM, CDR2 ANQGSEA. CDR3 size: 15 residues. The CDR3 region is CSVEETGVSYNEQFF. The DNA for the CDR3 is TGCAGCGTTGAAGAGACAGGGGTCTCCTACAATGAGCAGTTCTTC.

The rearrangement joins TRBV7-2 to TRBJ2-5; 8 nucleotides align to TRBD2. CDR1 and CDR2 (germline): SGHTA, FQGNSA. CDR3 length: 15 residues. Losses at the gene ends were 2 bases for V and 4 bases for J; bases not matched to a gene: 6. The CDR3 here is CASSLTRGEGETQYF. The CDR3 DNA follows: TGTGCCAGCAGCTTAACGCGGGGGGAAGGAGAGACCCAGTACTTC. The variable domain in full, completed from reference TRBV7-2 and TRBJ2-5, reads GAGVSQSPSNKVTEKGKDVELRCDPISGHTALYWYRQSLGQGLEFLIYFQGNSAPDKSGLPSDRFSAERTGGSVSTLTIQRTQQEDSAVYLCASSLTRGEGETQYFGPGTRLLVL.

CDR3 protein: CASSYSKLTEAFF. In DNA, the CDR3 is TGTGCCAGCAGTTACTCGAAACTCACTGAAGCTTTCTTT. The chain carries TRBV6-5 and TRBJ1-1; no firm D call. V gave up 0 bases and J gave up 4 bases, with 6 bases separating them. CDR1 and CDR2 (germline): MNHEY, SVGAGI. This CDR3 region has 13 residues.

This sequence joins TRBV2 and TRBJ2-5, with 13 bases lining up with TRBD2. V lost 6 bases and J lost 1; bases outside the gene matches: 2. The CDR3 covers 15 residues. Germline CDR1 SNHLY, CDR2 FYNNEI. Written as DNA, the CDR3 is TGTGCCAGCAGGTGGACTAGCGGGGGCCAAGAGACCCAGTACTTC. It translates to CASRWTSGGQETQYF.

The chain joins TRBV6-5 to TRBJ2-5, with 8 bases fitting TRBD1. J was trimmed by 7 bases and V by 3 bases; bases with no gene match: 4. Germline V gene lookup returns CDR1 MNHEY and CDR2 SVGAGI. The length of the CDR3 is 13 residues. CDR3 coding DNA: TGTGCCAGCAGTTATTTAGACAGGGGGACCCAGTACTTC. It encodes CASSYLDRGTQYF.

With regard to this clone: Distinct nucleotide sequences in the sample also encode this CDR3. The chain is built from TRBV6-6 and TRBJ2-2, with D possibly being TRBD2 (5 bases). The CDR3 totals 13 residues. Germline V CDR1 and CDR2: MNHNY, SVGAGI (reference sequence). Trimming left V 2 bases short and J 8 bases short, with 9 bases between. The CDR3, as DNA: TGTGCCAGCAGTTACGGAGGCTGGGGGGAGCTGTTTTTT. It encodes CASSYGGWGELFF.

Here the CDR3 DNA reads TGTGCCAGCAGGGTTGACAGGGGGACAAACGAGCAGTACTTC. Its protein product is CASRVDRGTNEQYF. The V and J genes are TRBV6-5 and TRBJ2-7; TRBD1 matches 9 bases. The J segment lost 5 bases and the V segment lost 6 bases, leaving 8 bases of the junction unmatched. The V gene's germline CDR1 is MNHEY and CDR2 SVGAGI. The CDR3 is 14 amino acids.

V is TRBV19 and J is TRBJ2-7, with 12 bases matching TRBD1. Germline trimming cut 8 bases from V and 3 bases from J; bases unmatched to any gene: 5. The CDR3 extends over 14 amino acids. Germline assignment: CDR1 LNHDA and CDR2 SQIVND (reference sequence). CDR3 amino acids: CASAGQGAYYEQYF. The CDR3 bases are TGTGCCAGTGCGGGACAGGGGGCTTACTACGAGCAGTACTTC.

The chain has TRBV7-9 and TRBJ1-2, with 7 bases lining up with TRBD1. V lost 2 bases and J lost 10; bases outside the gene matches: 13. Per germline, CDR1 SEHNR and CDR2 FQNEAQ (reference sequence). CDR3 length: 15 amino acids. The CDR3 bases are TGTGCCAGCAGCTTAAGGGGACGGATGACAGGGTACTACACCTTC. Encoded protein: CASSLRGRMTGYYTF.

The chain is built from TRBV5-1 and TRBJ1-1, with 7 bases fitting TRBD1. Trimming cost V 5 bases and J 8 bases; bases outside gene matches: 12. The CDR3 length is 14 residues. Germline assignment: CDR1 SGHRS and CDR2 YFSETQ. CDR3: CASSVGGGKVEAFF. The CDR3 DNA reads as TGCGCCAGCAGTGTCGGAGGGGGCAAGGTCGAAGCTTTCTTT.

The CDR3: CASALARGYTEAFF. In DNA, the CDR3 is TGTGCTAGTGCCTTGGCCAGGGGGTACACTGAAGCTTTCTTT. J is TRBJ1-1 and V is TRBV12-5; 7 bases fit TRBD1. Germline trimming cut 7 bases from V and 3 bases from J; bases unmatched to any gene: 8. The CDR3 extends over 14 amino acids. Germline CDR1 LGHNT, CDR2 FRNRAP.

V usage is TRBV7-2 and J usage is TRBJ1-2; no reliable D call. Germline V gene lookup returns CDR1 SGHTA and CDR2 FQGNSA. The CDR3 is 15 residues long. Deletions cut 2 bases from V and 8 bases from J, with 18 bases between. Here the CDR3 DNA reads TGTGCCAGCAGCTTAAGTGGAGGGCGGCGAGAGGGCTACACCTTC. As protein: CASSLSGGRREGYTF.

J is TRBJ1-1 and V is TRBV9; possible D gene TRBD1, 5 bases. The germline V gene encodes CDR1 SGDLS and CDR2 YYNGEE. The CDR3 is made up of 13 amino acids. Trimming removed 2 bases at V and 3 bases at J, with 8 bases between. The CDR3 region is CASSVRGDTEAFF. The CDR3 region has the DNA TGTGCCAGCAGCGTGCGGGGGGACACTGAAGCTTTCTTT.

V and J are TRBV7-9 and TRBJ1-1; 7 bases are shared with TRBD1. V gave up 5 bases and J gave up 0 bases; unmatched junction bases: 9. Germline lookup yields CDR1 SEHNR and CDR2 FQNEAQ (reference sequence). This CDR3 is built from 16 residues. The DNA for the CDR3 is TGTGCCAGCAGCCCCCGAGGACAGGCAATGAACACTGAAGCTTTCTTT. Translated, it gives CASSPRGQAMNTEAFF. The complete variable domain, with remaining parts taken from reference TRBV7-9 and TRBJ1-1, reads DTGVSQNPRHKITKRGQNVTFRCDPISEHNRLYWYRQTLGQGPEFLTYFQNEAQLEKSRLLSDRFSAERPKGSFSTLEIQRTEQGDSAMYLCASSPRGQAMNTEAFFGQGTRLTVV.

V gene TRBV7-9 combines with J gene TRBJ2-7, with 9 bases lining up with TRBD2. The CDR3 spans 13 residues. Germline V CDR1 and CDR2: SEHNR, FQNEAQ (reference sequence). The trim removed 2 bases at V and 6 bases at J, leaving 2 bases unmatched. The CDR3 here is CASSLSSGIEQYF. The CDR3, as DNA: TGTGCCAGCAGCTTATCTAGCGGGATCGAGCAGTACTTC.

V and J are TRBV12-5 and TRBJ2-3, with D possibly matching TRBD1 (5 bases). Trimming pared 7 bases from V and 5 bases from J, leaving 16 bases between. The CDR3 has 14 residues. In germline, CDR1 is LGHNT, CDR2 FRNRAP. CDR3 sequence: CASALGQGRDTQYF. Here the CDR3 DNA reads TGTGCTAGTGCCCTGGGGCAGGGAAGAGATACGCAGTATTTT.

The V gene is TRBV6-6, the J gene TRBJ1-5; D not resolved. The V gene lost 7 bases and the J gene lost 5 bases, with 15 bases spanning the gap. The CDR3 spans 14 residues. Germline V gene data show CDR1 as MNHNY and CDR2 as SVGAGI (reference sequence). CDR3 region: CASNSEDWDQPQHF. Here the CDR3 DNA reads TGTGCCAGCAACTCCGAGGACTGGGATCAGCCCCAGCATTTT.